This T cell receptor (beta chain) came from a study of shared clonotypes between healthy human individuals. Sequencing was performed with immunoSEQ multiplex PCR; in TCRdb, only in-frame clones are kept and a portion is missing. Altogether millions of clones are present, over 85% being singletons, with the ten largest covering about 1.1%. Trimming removed 3 bases at V and 6 bases at J, with 13 bases between. Per the germline V gene, CDR1 is SGHRS and CDR2 is YFSETQ. The CDR3 is 13 amino acids. CD8 cells classed as naive were CD45RO-negative and positively selected for CCR7, excluding terminally differentiated effector memory CD45RA+ cells.

The chain joins TRBV5-1 to TRBJ2-7; no clear D. The origin of this receptor is a young man in good health. The sample consisted of naive CD8+ T cells sorted from blood. This CDR3 is CASSSPGRSEQYF. The CDR3 nucleotides read TGCGCCAGCAGCTCCCCCGGGCGTAGCGAGCAGTACTTC.